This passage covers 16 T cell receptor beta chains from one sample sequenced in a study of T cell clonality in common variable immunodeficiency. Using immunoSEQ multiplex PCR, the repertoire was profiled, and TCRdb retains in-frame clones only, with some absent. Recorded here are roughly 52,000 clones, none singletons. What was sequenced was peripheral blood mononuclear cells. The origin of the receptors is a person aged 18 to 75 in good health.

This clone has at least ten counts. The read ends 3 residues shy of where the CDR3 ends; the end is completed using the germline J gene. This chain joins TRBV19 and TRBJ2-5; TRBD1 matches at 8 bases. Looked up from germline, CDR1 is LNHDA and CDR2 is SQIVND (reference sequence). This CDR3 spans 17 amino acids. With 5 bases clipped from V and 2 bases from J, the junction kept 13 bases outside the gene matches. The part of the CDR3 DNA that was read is TGTGCCAGTAGTCAAGGACAGGGCTGGGGAAGGCAAGAGACC. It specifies CASSQGQGWGRQET. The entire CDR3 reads CASSQGQGWGRQETQYF.

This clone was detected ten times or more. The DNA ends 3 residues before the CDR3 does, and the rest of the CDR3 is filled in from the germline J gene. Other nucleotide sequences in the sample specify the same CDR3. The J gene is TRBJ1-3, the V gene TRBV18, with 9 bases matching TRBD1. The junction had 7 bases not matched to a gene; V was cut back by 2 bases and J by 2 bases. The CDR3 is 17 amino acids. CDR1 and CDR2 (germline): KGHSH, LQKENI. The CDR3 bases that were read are TGTGCCAGCTCACCAACGACCGGGACAGGGCCTGGAAACACC. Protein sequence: CASSPTTGTGPGNT. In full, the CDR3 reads CASSPTTGTGPGNTIYF.

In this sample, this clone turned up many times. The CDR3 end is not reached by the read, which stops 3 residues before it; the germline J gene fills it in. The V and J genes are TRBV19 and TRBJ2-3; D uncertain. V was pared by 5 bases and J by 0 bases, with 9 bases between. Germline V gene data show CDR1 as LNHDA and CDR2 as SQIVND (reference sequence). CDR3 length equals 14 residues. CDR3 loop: CASSVSSSTDTQYF. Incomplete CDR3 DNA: TGTGCCAGTAGTGTCAGTTCTAGCACAGATACG.

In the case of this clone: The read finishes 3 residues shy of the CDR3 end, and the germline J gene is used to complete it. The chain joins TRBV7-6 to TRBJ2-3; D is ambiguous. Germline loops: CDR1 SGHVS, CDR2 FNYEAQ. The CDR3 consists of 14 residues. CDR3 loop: CASRYGLGHETQYF. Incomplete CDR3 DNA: TGTGCCAGCAGATACGGGTTAGGTCATGAGACG.

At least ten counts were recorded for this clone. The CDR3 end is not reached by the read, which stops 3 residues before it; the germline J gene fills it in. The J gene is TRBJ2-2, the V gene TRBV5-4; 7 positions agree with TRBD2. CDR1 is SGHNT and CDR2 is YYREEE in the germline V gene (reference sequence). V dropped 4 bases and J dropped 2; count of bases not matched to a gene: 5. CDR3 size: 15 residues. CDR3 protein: CASSRPSGNTGELFF. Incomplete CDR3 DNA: TGTGCCAGCAGCCGCCCTAGCGGAAACACCGGGGAG.

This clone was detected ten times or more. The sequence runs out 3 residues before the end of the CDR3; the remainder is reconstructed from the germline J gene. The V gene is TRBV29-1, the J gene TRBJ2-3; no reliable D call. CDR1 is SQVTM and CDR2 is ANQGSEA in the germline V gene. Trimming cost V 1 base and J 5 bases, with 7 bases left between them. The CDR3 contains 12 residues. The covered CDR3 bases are TGCAGCGTTGAAGTCCGTAGAGATACG. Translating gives CSVEVRRDT. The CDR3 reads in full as CSVEVRRDTQYF.

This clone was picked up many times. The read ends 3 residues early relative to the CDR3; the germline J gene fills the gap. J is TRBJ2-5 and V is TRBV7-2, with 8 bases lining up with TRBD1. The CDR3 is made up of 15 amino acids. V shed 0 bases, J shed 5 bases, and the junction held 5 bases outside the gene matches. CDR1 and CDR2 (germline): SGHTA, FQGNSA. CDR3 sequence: CASSLALQGAETQYF. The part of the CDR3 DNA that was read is TGTGCCAGCAGCTTAGCGCTTCAGGGGGCGGAGACC.

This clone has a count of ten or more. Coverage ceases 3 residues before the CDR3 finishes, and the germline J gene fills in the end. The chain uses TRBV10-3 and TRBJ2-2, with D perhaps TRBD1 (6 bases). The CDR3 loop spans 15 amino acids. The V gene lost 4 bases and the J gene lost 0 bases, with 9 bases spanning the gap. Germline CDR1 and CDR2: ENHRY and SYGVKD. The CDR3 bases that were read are TGTGCCATCAGTGTCCGGGACACGAACACCGGGGAG. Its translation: CAISVRDTNTGE. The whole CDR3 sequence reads CAISVRDTNTGELFF.

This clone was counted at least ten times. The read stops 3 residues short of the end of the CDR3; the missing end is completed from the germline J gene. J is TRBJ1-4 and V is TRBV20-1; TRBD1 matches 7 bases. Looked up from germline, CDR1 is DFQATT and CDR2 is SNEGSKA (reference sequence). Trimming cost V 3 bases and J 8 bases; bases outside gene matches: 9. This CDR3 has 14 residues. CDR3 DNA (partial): TGCAGTGCTAGCCCTCCGGGACAGTGGGAAAAA. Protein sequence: CSASPPGQWEK. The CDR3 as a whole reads CSASPPGQWEKLFF.

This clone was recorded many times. The CDR3 region is CASRDRGYSYEQYF. The CDR3 DNA, read in part, is TGTGCCAGCAGGGACCGGGGGTATAGCTACGAG. The gene calls are TRBV2 and TRBJ2-7; D is perhaps TRBD2 (6 bases). The CDR3 extends 3 residues past the end of the read, so its final part is completed from the germline J gene. There are 14 residues in the CDR3. V was shortened by 6 bases and J by 3 bases, with 15 bases between the two germline ends. The germline gives CDR1 SNHLY, CDR2 FYNNEI.

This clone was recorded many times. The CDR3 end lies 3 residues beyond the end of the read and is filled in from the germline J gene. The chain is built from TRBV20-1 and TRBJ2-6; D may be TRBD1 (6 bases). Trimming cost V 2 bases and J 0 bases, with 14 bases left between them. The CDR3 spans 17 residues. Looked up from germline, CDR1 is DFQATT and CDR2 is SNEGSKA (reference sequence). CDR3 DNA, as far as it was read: TGCAGTGCTAGACCAGGGGCCCTTAACTCTGGGGCCAACGTC. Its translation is CSARPGALNSGANV. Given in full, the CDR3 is CSARPGALNSGANVLTF.

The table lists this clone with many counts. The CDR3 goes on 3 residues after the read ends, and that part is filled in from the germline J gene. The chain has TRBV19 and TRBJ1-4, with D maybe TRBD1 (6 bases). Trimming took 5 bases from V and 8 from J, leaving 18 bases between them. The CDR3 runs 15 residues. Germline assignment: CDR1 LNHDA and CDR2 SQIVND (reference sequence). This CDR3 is CASSYPGSQGEKLFF. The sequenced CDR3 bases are TGTGCCAGTAGTTACCCGGGATCCCAGGGGGAAAAA.

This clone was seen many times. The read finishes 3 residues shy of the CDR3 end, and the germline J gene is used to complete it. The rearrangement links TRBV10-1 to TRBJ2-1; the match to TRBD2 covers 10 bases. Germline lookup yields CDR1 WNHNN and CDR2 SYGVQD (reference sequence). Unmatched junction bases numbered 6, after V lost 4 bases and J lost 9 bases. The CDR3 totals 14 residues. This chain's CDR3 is CASSASGSIGEQFF. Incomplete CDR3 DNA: TGCGCCAGCAGTGCTAGCGGGAGTATCGGTGAG.

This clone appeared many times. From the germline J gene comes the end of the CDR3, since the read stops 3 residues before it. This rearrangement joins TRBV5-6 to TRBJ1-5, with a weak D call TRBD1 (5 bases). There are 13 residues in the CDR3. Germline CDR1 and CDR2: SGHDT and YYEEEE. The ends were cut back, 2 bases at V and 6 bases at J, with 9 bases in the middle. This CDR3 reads CASSFRRGQPQHF. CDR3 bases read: TGTGCCAGCAGCTTTAGGAGGGGTCAGCCC.

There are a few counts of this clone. CDR3 residues: CASSAYRGPYDYTF. CDR3 DNA (partial): TGTGCCAGCAGTGCCTACAGGGGCCCCTACGAC. This sequence joins TRBV6-1 and TRBJ1-2; 7 bases are shared with TRBD1. The CDR3 end lies 3 residues beyond the end of the read and is filled in from the germline J gene. This CDR3 spans 14 amino acids. The germline V gene has CDR1 MNHNS and CDR2 SASEGT.

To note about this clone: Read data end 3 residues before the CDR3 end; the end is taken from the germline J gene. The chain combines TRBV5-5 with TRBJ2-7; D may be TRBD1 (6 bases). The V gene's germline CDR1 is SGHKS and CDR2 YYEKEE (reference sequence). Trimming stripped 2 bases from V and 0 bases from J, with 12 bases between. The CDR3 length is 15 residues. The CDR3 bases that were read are TGTGCCAGCAGCTTTCTCCCGACAGGCTCCTACGAG. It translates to CASSFLPTGSYE. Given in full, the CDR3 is CASSFLPTGSYEQYF.